This T cell receptor (beta chain) was obtained from a study of T cell repertoires in cytomegalovirus infection. Study background: From public TCR beta signatures came an indication of both CMV infection and matching HLA type.

The sample holds one count of this clonotype. Its antigen is still unknown. Trimming removed 2 bases at V and 7 bases at J, with 11 bases between. The CDR3 is made up of 14 amino acids. CDR1 and CDR2 from the germline V gene are MDHEN and SYDVKM. Study conclusions and caveats: Summed frequency of public TCR beta families distinguished CMV carriers with the relevant HLA.

TCRdb analysed the reads with MiXCR anew, one entry per CDR3 protein. The sample lists under 500,000 distinct CDR3 sequences, roughly 43% occurring once. This sequence joins TRBV28 and TRBJ1-4; no clear D. The TCR was taken from a human donor in good health (CMV status not recorded). Some clones in this sample may be carry-over from other donors' samples. This material consisted of cultured PBMCs, taken from culture after CMV antigen stimulation. The DNA of the CDR3 is TGTGCCAGCAGTTTACCGGGAGGAAGTGAAAAACTGTTTTTT. Protein sequence: CASSLPGGSEKLFF.